Sequencing of this T cell receptor (beta chain) was carried out in a study of patients and donors after allogeneic stem cell transplantation. This clonotype was detected only a few times. Germline V lookup: CDR1 SGDLS, CDR2 YYNGEE. V trimming: 0 bases; J trimming: 9 bases; junction bases outside the gene matches: 10. The CDR3 is 16 amino acids. TCRdb ran MiXCR on the RT-PCR reads and lists one entry per CDR3 protein. The sample consists of about 960,000 distinct CDR3 sequences, approximately 18% of them appearing once. This sequence joins TRBV9 and TRBJ2-2; 8 nucleotides line up with TRBD1. The origin of this receptor is a human donor who was either an allogeneic HSCT recipient or a stem cell or donor lymphocyte infusion donor (not recorded which). It is not recorded whose cells these are; they may come from a transplant donor. Source material: blood, either unsorted or a sorted T cell fraction (not recorded which). The CDR3 sequence is CASSVDPDRGRRELFF. DNA for the CDR3: TGTGCCAGCAGCGTAGATCCCGACAGGGGTCGCCGGGAGCTGTTTTTT.